Reported below is one TCR beta chain. Antigen unknown. The length of the CDR3 is 13 residues. Per germline, CDR1 DFQATT and CDR2 SNEGSKA (reference sequence). V lost 3 bases and J lost 5, with 13 bases in between. These data originate in a study of T cell responses to AZD1222 COVID-19 vaccine. The study's findings and limits: In all cases, repertoires were sampled only after the peak T cell response. Of spike-specific TCRs, nearly half reportedly target regions left unmutated in variants.

Assay: immunoSEQ multiplex PCR; the TCRdb copy retains only in-frame clones and omits some. This sample carries around 140,000 clones, around 89% of them seen once, and the ten largest clones take around 1.5%. The chain uses TRBV20-1 and TRBJ2-5, with D possibly TRBD2 on 5 matching bases. This sequence originates from an adult in good health. The sample consisted of peripheral blood, taken on day 0 of AZD1222 vaccination. CDR3 amino acids: CSASVASGETQYF. The CDR3 coding sequence is TGCAGTGCTAGTGTGGCCTCGGGGGAGACCCAGTACTTC.